Shown below are 27 T cell receptor beta chains from a single sample sequenced in a study of T-cell memory formation after mild COVID-19. TCRdb called the 5' RACE reads again in MiXCR, with one record for every CDR3 protein. The sample holds approximately 560,000 distinct CDR3 sequences, approximately 15% seen once. Sequences were obtained from PBMCs or a T cell subset sorted from them (not recorded which). The receptors here all came from an adult woman who had mild COVID-19 (a few samples of this study predate the infection). Cell type and time point are not known.

The chain is built from TRBV6-2 or TRBV6-3 and TRBJ2-6; unclear D gene. V lost 6 bases to trimming and J lost 4 bases, with 13 bases between them. Germline assignment: CDR1 MNHEY and CDR2 SVGEGT. The CDR3 runs 15 residues. The CDR3 DNA reads TGTGCCAGCAGACGAGCTAGTACCGGGGCCAACGTCCTGACTTTC. Protein sequence: CASRRASTGANVLTF.

This clonotype was found a few times. The junction and the germline gene differ at one end; a read error may be behind it. The V gene is TRBV12-3 or TRBV12-4, the J gene TRBJ1-2, with 7 positions matching TRBD1. CDR3 length: 13 residues. CDR3 bases: TGTGCCAGCAGTTTTGACGCGGACAGGTCGGCCTCCTTC. This sequence encodes CASSFDADRSASF.

The chain combines TRBV6-6 with TRBJ2-5; 11 nucleotides agree with TRBD2. Germline-derived CDR1 and CDR2 are MNHNY and SVGAGI (reference sequence). This CDR3 is built from 15 residues. The V and J ends lost 8 bases and 3 bases, in that order; junction bases with no gene match: 8. CDR3 in amino acids: CASRRLGLAEETQYF. CDR3 DNA sequence: TGTGCCAGCCGACGTTTGGGACTAGCGGAAGAGACCCAGTACTTC.

With respect to this clonotype: At one boundary the junction diverges from the germline segment, which might be a read error. This chain links TRBV24-1 with TRBJ2-5, with D hard to call. There are 13 residues in the CDR3. Looked up from germline, CDR1 is KGHDR and CDR2 is SFDVKD. The CDR3 reads CANSDSMPETQYF. CDR3 in DNA: TGTGCCAACAGTGATTCTATGCCGGAGACCCAGTACTTC.

The chain recombines TRBV4-1 with TRBJ2-5; 9 nucleotides line up with TRBD2. The V segment lost 1 base and the J segment 5 bases; nucleotides outside the gene matches: 8. Germline V lookup: CDR1 MGHRA, CDR2 YSYEKL. This CDR3 is 16 amino acids long. CDR3 in amino acids: CASSQGGLASGETQYF. DNA of the CDR3: TGCGCCAGCAGCCAAGGGGGACTAGCCTCCGGGGAGACCCAGTACTTC.

In its sample, this clonotype was seen a few times. The V call is TRBV5-1, the J call TRBJ2-3, with TRBD2 as a possible D gene (5 bases). The CDR3 runs 15 residues. In germline, CDR1 is SGHRS, CDR2 YFSETQ. V lost 3 bases, J lost 2 bases, and 13 bases lay in between. In DNA form, the CDR3 reads TGCGCCAGCAGCTCACCGGGAAGGACCACAGATACGCAGTATTTT. Its protein is CASSSPGRTTDTQYF.

There are a few counts of this clonotype. This chain links TRBV12-3 or TRBV12-4 with TRBJ2-1, with 9 bases that match TRBD1. V shed 6 bases, J shed 6 bases, and the junction held 9 bases outside the gene matches. CDR3 length: 15 residues. The DNA for the CDR3 is TGTGCCAGCAGAAAAACAGGGGGCGAAACCAATGAGCAGTTCTTC. Amino acids: CASRKTGGETNEQFF.

V usage is TRBV24-1 and J usage is TRBJ2-2; perhaps TRBD1 as D (6 bases). V shed 9 bases and J shed 5 bases, with 18 bases lying between them. The CDR3 is 15 residues long. Germline CDR1 reads KGHDR; CDR2 reads SFDVKD. The CDR3 region is CATGTAAGVTGELFF. For the CDR3, the DNA is TGTGCCACCGGGACGGCGGCAGGGGTTACCGGGGAGCTGTTTTTT.

This clonotype turned up a few times. The rearrangement uses TRBV5-6 and TRBJ2-5; tentatively, D is TRBD1 (6 bases). Germline CDR1 is SGHDT and CDR2 is YYEEEE. V was clipped by 3 bases and J by 1 base, with 7 bases between them. The CDR3 consists of 13 residues. The DNA of the CDR3 is TGTGCCAGCAGCTCAGGGGCCCAAGAGACCCAGTACTTC. Its translation: CASSSGAQETQYF.

This chain joins TRBV12-3 or TRBV12-4 and TRBJ2-3, with TRBD2 matching 11 bases. Trimming removed 5 bases from V and 2 bases from J; junction bases left unmatched: 3. The CDR3 has 15 residues. The CDR3: CASSGGLAVTDTQYF. The DNA of the CDR3 is TGTGCCAGCAGTGGGGGACTAGCGGTCACAGATACGCAGTATTTT.

This clonotype showed up just a few times. The V call is TRBV6-6, the J call TRBJ1-1; 11 bases fit TRBD1. Looked up from germline, CDR1 is MNHNY and CDR2 is SVGAGI (reference sequence). This CDR3 region has 15 residues. The V segment lost 4 bases and the J segment 11 bases; nucleotides outside the gene matches: 12. The CDR3 spells CASSSRTGGILQAFF. The CDR3 region has the DNA TGTGCCAGCAGTTCGCGGACAGGGGGCATTCTTCAGGCTTTCTTT.

V is TRBV19 and J is TRBJ2-5, with 8 bases that match TRBD2. The germline CDR1 and CDR2 sequences are LNHDA and SQIVND (reference sequence). CDR3 length equals 15 residues. After removal of 7 bases from V and 5 bases from J, the junction contained 12 bases not matched to a gene. CDR3 sequence reads: CASTTSGNPQETQYF. Here the CDR3 DNA reads TGTGCCAGTACCACTAGCGGAAACCCACAGGAGACCCAGTACTTC.

This clonotype came up a few times. The chain couples TRBV7-6 to TRBJ2-5, with 7 nucleotides matching TRBD2. J was trimmed by 1 base and V by 3 bases; bases with no gene match: 8. Germline CDR1 reads SGHVS; CDR2 reads FNYEAQ. This CDR3 has 16 amino acids. CDR3 DNA: TGTGCCAGCAGCTTTCTAGCGGAGGGAGTCCAAGAGACCCAGTACTTC. Residues: CASSFLAEGVQETQYF.

This clonotype has a single count. V is TRBV20-1 and J is TRBJ1-5; the match to TRBD1 covers 8 bases. This CDR3 contains 16 residues. Trimming cost V 1 base and J 1 base; bases outside gene matches: 6. The germline CDR1 and CDR2 sequences are DFQATT and SNEGSKA (reference sequence). CDR3 bases: TGCAGTGCTAGAGCCCAGGGGGCTGGGAGCAATCAGCCCCAGCATTTT. As protein: CSARAQGAGSNQPQHF.

The rearrangement uses TRBV12-3 or TRBV12-4 and TRBJ2-7, with 9 nucleotides matching TRBD2. V lost 3 bases and J lost 8; bases outside the gene matches: 11. CDR3 length: 15 amino acids. This CDR3 reads CASSFDLAGNRQQYF. CDR3 sequence (DNA): TGTGCCAGCAGTTTTGACCTAGCGGGAAACCGCCAGCAGTACTTC.

The chain links TRBV7-9 to TRBJ2-1; D is unresolved. Per germline, CDR1 SEHNR and CDR2 FQNEAQ (reference sequence). The CDR3 sequence is 14 residues long. V lost 7 bases, J lost 0 bases, and 10 bases lay in between. CDR3 loop: CASISQISYNEQFF. Here the CDR3 DNA reads TGTGCCAGCATTTCTCAAATCTCCTACAATGAGCAGTTCTTC.

V is TRBV6-5 and J is TRBJ1-1; D unclear. Trimming shortened V by 6 bases and J by 0 bases, and 5 bases separated the two germline ends. CDR1 and CDR2 from the germline V gene are MNHEY and SVGAGI. The CDR3 is 12 amino acids. CDR3 bases: TGTGCCAGCAGGGGTGTGAACACTGAAGCTTTCTTT. Amino acid sequence: CASRGVNTEAFF.

The rearrangement joins TRBV7-3 to TRBJ2-1; 12 positions match TRBD2. CDR1 SGHTA and CDR2 FQGTGA come from the germline V gene. The CDR3 has 16 amino acids. J gave up 9 bases and V 5 bases, and 11 bases lay outside the gene matches. CDR3 protein: CASSDRASGRDSEQFF. CDR3 sequence (DNA): TGTGCCAGCAGCGATCGTGCTAGCGGGAGGGACAGTGAGCAGTTCTTC.

In this sample, this clonotype turned up many times. This chain joins TRBV5-1 and TRBJ2-7; 10 nucleotides align to TRBD2. V lost 0 bases to trimming and J lost 3 bases; unmatched junction nucleotides: 3. Germline V CDR1 and CDR2: SGHRS, YFSETQ. The length of the CDR3 is 15 residues. The CDR3 sequence is CASSLDTSGDYEQYF. CDR3 sequence (DNA): TGCGCCAGCAGCTTGGATACTAGCGGGGACTACGAGCAGTACTTC.

In its sample, this clonotype was seen a few times. The V gene is TRBV7-9, the J gene TRBJ1-1, with TRBD1 as a possible D gene (6 bases). The germline V and J ends were trimmed by 6 bases and 0 bases, with 14 bases remaining between them. The germline gives CDR1 SEHNR, CDR2 FQNEAQ (reference sequence). This CDR3 is built from 15 residues. The CDR3 spells CASSKQGSLNTEAFF. CDR3 nucleotides: TGTGCCAGCAGTAAACAGGGATCGCTGAACACTGAAGCTTTCTTT.

The rearrangement joins TRBV7-8 to TRBJ1-1; weak D call: TRBD1 (6 bases). V was pared by 9 bases and J by 3 bases, with 20 bases between. CDR1 is SGHVS, CDR2 FQNEAQ, per germline. The CDR3 spans 15 residues. CDR3 sequence reads: CASQRGGQRDTEAFF. CDR3 DNA: TGTGCCAGTCAGCGTGGGGGGCAGAGGGACACTGAAGCTTTCTTT.

This chain connects TRBV9 to TRBJ2-6; D unclear. V dropped 3 bases and J dropped 0 bases, with 4 bases sitting between them. CDR3 length equals 14 residues. Germline lookup yields CDR1 SGDLS and CDR2 YYNGEE. The CDR3 bases are TGTGCCAGCAGCGCCGTCTCTGGGGCCAACGTCCTGACTTTC. Its translation is CASSAVSGANVLTF.

The V and J genes are TRBV20-1 and TRBJ1-1, with TRBD1 matching 7 bases. Germline CDR1 reads DFQATT; CDR2 reads SNEGSKA (reference sequence). The CDR3 has 16 residues. V dropped 0 bases and J dropped 1; count of bases not matched to a gene: 8. CDR3 region: CSARDHTPGGNTEAFF. The CDR3 nucleotides read TGCAGTGCTAGAGACCACACCCCAGGGGGGAACACTGAAGCTTTCTTT.

This rearrangement joins TRBV20-1 to TRBJ2-1; 7 positions match TRBD1. The CDR3 is made up of 16 amino acids. Germline V CDR1 and CDR2: DFQATT, SNEGSKA (reference sequence). V was clipped by 0 bases and J by 0 bases; unmatched bases: 5. The CDR3 loop is CSARDVTGSSYNEQFF. CDR3 sequence (DNA): TGCAGTGCTAGAGATGTGACAGGGAGCTCCTACAATGAGCAGTTCTTC.

This chain uses TRBV18 with TRBJ2-1; perhaps TRBD2 as D (6 bases). Trimming removed 6 bases at V and 6 bases at J, with 15 bases between. Germline V gene data show CDR1 as KGHSH and CDR2 as LQKENI. The CDR3 covers 14 residues. The CDR3 is CASSPNPSVNEQFF. CDR3 bases: TGTGCCAGCTCCCCAAACCCTAGCGTCAATGAGCAGTTCTTC.

The V call is TRBV5-4, the J call TRBJ2-3; possibly TRBD2 for D (5 bases). Trimming stripped 4 bases from V and 4 bases from J, with 7 bases between. The germline V gene has CDR1 SGHNT and CDR2 YYREEE (reference sequence). The CDR3 sequence is 12 residues long. For the CDR3, the DNA is TGTGCCAGCAGCAGTAGCGCAGATACGCAGTATTTT. Translation: CASSSSADTQYF.

A few counts support this clonotype. V is TRBV7-3 and J is TRBJ1-1, with 9 bases identical to TRBD1. This CDR3 has 17 amino acids. The junction had 9 bases not matched to a gene; V was cut back by 0 bases and J by 4 bases. The germline CDR1 and CDR2 sequences are SGHTA and FQGTGA. Here the CDR3 DNA reads TGTGCCAGCAGCTTAACTTGGGGCGGACAGGGGACCACTGAAGCTTTCTTT. Translating gives CASSLTWGGQGTTEAFF.